These T cell receptor beta chains were read from a single sample in a study of blood T cell repertoires in COVID-19. Assay: immunoSEQ multiplex PCR; the TCRdb copy retains only in-frame clones and omits some. The sample carries 200,000 or so clones, approximately 84% recorded once. The sample consisted of PBMCs or T cells enriched from blood (not recorded which). The receptors come from a middle-aged man who had recovered from COVID-19. Both conserved end residues are part of each CDR3. The D gene is left open where the match is weak. Not every row has a clone size; where given, it reads once, few, many or a size class.

V gene,D gene,clone size,J gene,CDR3 protein,CDR3 DNA
TRBV25-1,TRBD2,.,TRBJ2-5,CASSEYGVAGQRQETQYF,TGTGCCAGCAGTGAATATGGGGTAGCGGGGCAAAGGCAAGAGACCCAGTACTTC
TRBV3-1/TRBV3-2,.,.,TRBJ2-5,CASSQGRRGGVQETQYF,TGTGCCAGCAGCCAAGGACGTAGGGGGGGGGTCCAAGAGACCCAGTACTTC
TRBV12-3/TRBV12-4,TRBD2,.,TRBJ2-7,CASSLGLAGEQYF,TGTGCCAGCAGTTTAGGACTAGCTGGCGAGCAGTACTTC
TRBV9,TRBD1,.,TRBJ2-5,CASSHTPRTGGDPGETQYF,TGTGCCAGCAGCCACACACCCAGGACAGGGGGGGACCCCGGAGAGACCCAGTACTTC
TRBV30,.,.,TRBJ1-2,CAWSAIGYTF,TGTGCCTGGAGTGCAATTGGCTACACCTTC
TRBV13,.,.,TRBJ1-1,CASSLPSANTEAFF,TGTGCCAGCAGCTTACCAAGCGCGAACACTGAAGCTTTCTTT
TRBV7-3,.,.,TRBJ1-3,CASSPINTIYF,TGTGCCAGCAGCCCAATCAACACCATATATTTT
TRBV5-4,.,.,TRBJ1-1,CASSFYRAEAFF,TGTGCCAGCAGCTTTTATCGGGCTGAAGCTTTCTTT
TRBV7-8,.,.,TRBJ1-5,CASSLGRESNQPQHF,TGTGCCAGCAGCTTAGGGAGAGAAAGCAATCAGCCCCAGCATTTT
TRBV3-1/TRBV3-2,.,.,TRBJ1-2,CASSPPLTRQVYGYTF,TGTGCCAGCAGCCCACCCTTAACTCGACAGGTATATGGCTACACCTTC
TRBV6-6,TRBD1,.,TRBJ1-2,CASTGGRGGYTF,TGTGCCAGCACAGGGGGAAGGGGTGGCTACACCTTC
TRBV28,.,.,TRBJ1-6,CASSLTETTYNSPLHF,TGTGCCAGCAGTTTAACAGAAACAACGTATAATTCACCCCTCCACTTT
TRBV5-1,.,.,TRBJ1-1,CASSLGSGDAEAFF,TGCGCCAGCAGCTTGGGGTCAGGGGATGCTGAAGCTTTCTTT
TRBV18,TRBD1,.,TRBJ1-2,CASSPSGQDGIYTF,TGTGCCAGCTCACCTTCGGGACAGGATGGGATCTACACCTTC
TRBV5-4,TRBD1,once,TRBJ1-1,CASSLGQPMNTEAFF,TGTGCCAGCTCCTTGGGACAGCCAATGAACACTGAAGCTTTCTTT
TRBV18,TRBD1,few,TRBJ2-7,CASSRGTGHEQYF,TGTGCCAGCTCACGCGGGACAGGTCACGAGCAGTACTTC
TRBV4-2,TRBD1,.,TRBJ1-1,CASTPGQGDAEAFF,TGTGCCAGCACCCCCGGACAGGGTGATGCTGAAGCTTTCTTT
TRBV3-1/TRBV3-2,.,.,TRBJ2-5,CASSQDLTTQETQYF,TGTGCCAGCAGCCAAGATTTGACTACCCAAGAGACCCAGTACTTC
TRBV2,.,once,TRBJ1-2,CASSAYQGNYGYTF,TGTGCCAGCAGTGCGTATCAGGGCAACTATGGCTACACCTTC
TRBV29-1,.,.,TRBJ2-7,CSVGLGTYEQYF,TGCAGCGTTGGACTTGGAACCTACGAGCAGTACTTC
TRBV4-2,TRBD1,.,TRBJ1-2,CASSQDQGGYGYTF,TGTGCCAGCAGCCAAGATCAGGGGGGCTATGGCTACACCTTC
TRBV24-1,.,once,TRBJ2-3,CATSENPGRTDTQYF,TGTGCCACCAGTGAGAATCCAGGGAGGACAGATACGCAGTATTTT
TRBV24-1,.,.,TRBJ2-5,CATSDTRAGRQETQYF,TGTGCCACCAGTGATACACGGGCGGGCAGACAAGAGACCCAGTACTTC
TRBV2,.,once,TRBJ2-7,CASTFSRGPYEQYF,TGTGCCAGCACATTTTCCAGGGGTCCCTACGAGCAGTACTTC
TRBV29-1,.,.,TRBJ1-2,CSVAAGSDYGYTF,TGCAGCGTCGCCGCCGGTAGTGATTATGGCTACACCTTC
TRBV20-1,.,.,TRBJ2-1,CSAPLYNEQFF,TGCAGTGCCCCACTCTACAATGAGCAGTTCTTC
TRBV5-4,.,once,TRBJ1-1,CASSLGASNTEAFF,TGTGCCAGCAGCTTGGGGGCGTCGAACACTGAAGCTTTCTTT
TRBV10-3,TRBD1,.,TRBJ1-6,CAISERTGDGSPLHF,TGTGCCATCAGTGAAAGGACAGGGGACGGGTCACCCCTCCACTTT
TRBV7-6,TRBD1,.,TRBJ1-1,CASSPRQGLNTEAFF,TGTGCCAGCAGCCCGAGACAGGGTCTGAACACTGAAGCTTTCTTT
TRBV28,.,few,TRBJ1-2,CASAGTHRDGYTF,TGTGCCAGCGCCGGCACGCATCGGGATGGCTACACCTTC
TRBV4-3,TRBD1,.,TRBJ1-2,CASSQEGQDSYGYTF,TGCGCCAGCAGCCAAGAAGGACAGGACTCCTATGGCTACACCTTC
TRBV19,.,few,TRBJ1-2,CASSISRGGYTF,TGTGCCAGTAGTATCTCAAGAGGAGGCTACACCTTC
TRBV20-1,TRBD1,.,TRBJ2-7,CSASGDRGYEQYF,TGCAGTGCTAGTGGTGACAGGGGCTACGAGCAGTACTTC
TRBV19,.,.,TRBJ2-2,CASSTNTGELFF,TGTGCCAGTAGTACTAACACCGGGGAGCTGTTTTTT
TRBV4-2,.,.,TRBJ1-6,CASSPTGGMGAVYSPLHF,TGTGCCAGCAGCCCCACGGGGGGAATGGGGGCCGTTTATTCACCCCTCCACTTT
TRBV19,.,.,TRBJ2-5,CASSDSAVETQYF,TGTGCCAGTAGTGACTCTGCAGTGGAGACCCAGTACTTC
TRBV20-1,.,.,TRBJ1-2,CSASFNSGYGYTF,TGCAGTGCTAGTTTCAACTCGGGCTATGGCTACACCTTC
TRBV19,.,.,TRBJ1-1,CASSINYRRNTEAFF,TGTGCCAGTAGTATAAACTACCGGAGGAACACTGAAGCTTTCTTT
TRBV4-2,TRBD1,.,TRBJ1-6,CASSQESSRGLRNSPLHF,TGTGCCAGCAGCCAAGAGTCGTCCAGGGGGCTCCGTAATTCACCCCTCCACTTT
TRBV19,TRBD2,few,TRBJ2-1,CASSHRKRGAYNEQFF,TGTGCCAGTAGTCACCGTAAGCGGGGGGCCTACAATGAGCAGTTCTTC
TRBV5-1,.,.,TRBJ1-4,CASSLDGNEKLFF,TGCGCCAGCAGCTTGGACGGTAATGAAAAACTGTTTTTT
TRBV28,.,.,TRBJ2-7,CASSFLSRSYEQYF,TGTGCCAGCAGTTTTCTTTCCAGGTCCTACGAGCAGTACTTC
TRBV7-2,.,.,TRBJ1-1,CASSETRGGEAFF,TGTGCCAGCAGCGAAACCCGAGGCGGTGAAGCTTTCTTT